This T cell receptor beta chain appears in the sequencing data of a study of blood T cells in healthy people across ages. Study-wide results and limits: In older individuals, TCR beta diversity per million T cells was lower, falling roughly linearly with age.

A few counts support this clonotype. Its specificity is not known. CDR3 size: 13 residues. V gave up 3 bases and J gave up 6 bases, with 9 bases separating them. Germline CDR1 SNHLY, CDR2 FYNNEI. Combining a sample-barcoded 5' primer with a J-beta primer mix, a second PCR ran for about 7 to 11 cycles. MiXCR was run by TCRdb on the 5' RACE reads, yielding one entry per CDR3 protein. The profile covers under 1,000,000 distinct CDR3 sequences, with roughly 40% appearing a single time and over 10% taken by the ten largest. Drawing of peripheral blood yielded approximately 10 milliliters from each donor. The rearrangement joins TRBV2 to TRBJ2-1, with D possibly being TRBD2 (5 bases). The sequenced sample consisted of blood. The sequence came from a man younger than 30 in good health. CDR3 in DNA: TGTGCCAGCAGTGAGGCCGCGGGCAATGAGCAGTTCTTC. Amino acids: CASSEAAGNEQFF.